Here is one TCR beta chain with its context. Antigen: not known. The CDR3 has 14 residues. These data come from a study of cytomegalovirus exposure and HLA in healthy donors. Study observations and caveats: A later analysis found TCR association rates differed by HLA locus, highest for DRB1 and lowest for HLA-C.

Primers: 60 Vbeta forward and 13 Jbeta reverse. Assay used: immunoSEQ multiplex PCR; TCRdb lists only in-frame clones, some missing. The table lists 300,000 or so clones, roughly 81% of them singletons. The sequencing sample was made of PBMCs. The clonotype comes from a woman in her 40s in good health and CMV-seropositive. The chain links TRBV21-1 to TRBJ2-1; the table's D call TRBD2 went unverified against the DNA. TRBV21-1 is deemed a pseudogene. DNA for the CDR3: TGTGCCAGCAGAAGAAGTTTGCGGGATAAGGGGCAGTTCTTC. Residues: CASRRSLRDKGQFF.